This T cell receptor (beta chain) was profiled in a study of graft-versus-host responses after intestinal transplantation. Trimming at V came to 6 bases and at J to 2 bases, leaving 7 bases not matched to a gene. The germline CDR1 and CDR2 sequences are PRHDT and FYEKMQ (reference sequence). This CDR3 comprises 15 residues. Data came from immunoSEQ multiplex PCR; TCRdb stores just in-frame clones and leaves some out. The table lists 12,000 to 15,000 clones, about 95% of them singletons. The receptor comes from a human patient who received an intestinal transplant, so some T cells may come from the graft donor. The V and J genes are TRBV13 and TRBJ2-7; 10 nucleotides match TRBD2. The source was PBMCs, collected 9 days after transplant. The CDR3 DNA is TGTGCCAGCAGTCGACTAGCGGGCCGAACCTACGAGCAGTACTTC. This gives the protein CASSRLAGRTYEQYF.